This T cell receptor (beta chain) emerged from a study of OX40 agonist ivuxolimab in advanced cancers. The wider study: Ivuxolimab, an antibody acting as an agonist of OX40 (CD134), was used to treat patients. Patients achieving partial responses numbered three: one hepatocellular carcinoma case and two cutaneous melanoma cases. Study results and limitations: Also showing low normalized T-cell clonal expansion were some of the nonresponders.

In the case of this clone: Its antigen is not known.

Clones were read by immunoSEQ multiplex PCR, and TCRdb kept only the in-frame ones, dropping some. The table has under 25,000 clones, around 79% seen once. Trimming took off 0 bases at V and 4 bases at J, with 19 bases between the two ends. Germline CDR1 SGHTS, CDR2 YDEGEE. The CDR3 is 17 residues long. The source is an adult with an advanced solid tumor such as melanoma, head and neck, liver or kidney cancer. The chain recombines TRBV5-8 with TRBJ1-2, with D possibly matching TRBD1 (5 bases). This specimen consisted of CD4+ or CD8+ T cells sorted from blood, obtained in a trial of the OX40 agonist ivuxolimab. CDR3 sequence: CASSLAFGSPQGYGYTF. Here the CDR3 DNA reads TGTGCCAGCAGCTTGGCCTTCGGGTCCCCCCAGGGCTATGGCTACACCTTC.